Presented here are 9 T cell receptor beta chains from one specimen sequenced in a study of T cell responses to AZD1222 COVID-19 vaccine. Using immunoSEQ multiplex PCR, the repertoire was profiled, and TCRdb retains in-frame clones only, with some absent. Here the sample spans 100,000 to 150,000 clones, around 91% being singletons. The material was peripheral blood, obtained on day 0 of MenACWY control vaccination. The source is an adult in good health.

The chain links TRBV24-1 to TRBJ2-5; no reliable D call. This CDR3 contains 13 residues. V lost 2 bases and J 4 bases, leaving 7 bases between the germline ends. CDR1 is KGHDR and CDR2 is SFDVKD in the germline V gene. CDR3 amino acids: CATSDSVRETQYF. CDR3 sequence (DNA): TGTGCCACCAGTGATTCGGTGAGAGAGACCCAGTACTTC.

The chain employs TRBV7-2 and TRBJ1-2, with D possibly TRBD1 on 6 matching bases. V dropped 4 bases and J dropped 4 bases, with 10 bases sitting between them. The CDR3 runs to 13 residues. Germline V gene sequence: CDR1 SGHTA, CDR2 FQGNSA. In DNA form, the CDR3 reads TGTGCCAGCAGCTCACAGGGCCTCTATGGCTACACCTTC. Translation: CASSSQGLYGYTF.

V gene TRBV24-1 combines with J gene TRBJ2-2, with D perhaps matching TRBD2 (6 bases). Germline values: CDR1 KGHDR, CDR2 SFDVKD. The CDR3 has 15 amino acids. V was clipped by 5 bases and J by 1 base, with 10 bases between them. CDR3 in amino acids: CATSVASENTGELFF. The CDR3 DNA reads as TGTGCCACCAGTGTGGCTAGCGAGAACACCGGGGAGCTGTTTTTT.

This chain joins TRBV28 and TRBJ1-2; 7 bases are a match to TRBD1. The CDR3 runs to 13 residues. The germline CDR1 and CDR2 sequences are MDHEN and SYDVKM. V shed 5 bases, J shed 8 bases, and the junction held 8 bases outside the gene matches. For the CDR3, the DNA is TGTGCCAGCAGTCCGACCGGGACAGTCGGCTACACCTTC. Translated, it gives CASSPTGTVGYTF.

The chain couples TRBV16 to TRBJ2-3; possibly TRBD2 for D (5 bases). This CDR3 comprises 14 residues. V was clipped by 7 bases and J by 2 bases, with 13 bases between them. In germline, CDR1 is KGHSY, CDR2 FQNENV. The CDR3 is CASTKSGSTDTQYF. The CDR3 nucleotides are TGTGCCAGCACAAAGTCGGGGTCCACAGATACGCAGTATTTT.

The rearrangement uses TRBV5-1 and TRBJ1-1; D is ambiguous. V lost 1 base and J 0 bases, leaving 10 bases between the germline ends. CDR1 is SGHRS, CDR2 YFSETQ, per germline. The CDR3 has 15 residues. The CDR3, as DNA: TGCGCCAGCAGCTTGAGAAACACTTTGAACACTGAAGCTTTCTTT. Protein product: CASSLRNTLNTEAFF.

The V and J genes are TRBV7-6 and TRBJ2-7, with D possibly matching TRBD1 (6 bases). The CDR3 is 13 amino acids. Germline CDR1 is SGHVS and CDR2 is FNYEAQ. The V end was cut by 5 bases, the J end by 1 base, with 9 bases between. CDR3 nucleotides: TGTGCCAGCAGCCCGGACAGTTCCTACGAGCAGTACTTC. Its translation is CASSPDSSYEQYF.

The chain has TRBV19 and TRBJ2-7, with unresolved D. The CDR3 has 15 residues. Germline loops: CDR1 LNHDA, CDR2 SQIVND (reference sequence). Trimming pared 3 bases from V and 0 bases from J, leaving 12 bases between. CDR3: CASSITSADSYEQYF. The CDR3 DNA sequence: TGTGCCAGTAGTATTACGTCGGCAGACTCCTACGAGCAGTACTTC. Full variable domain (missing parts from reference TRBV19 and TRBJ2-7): DGGITQSPKYLFRKEGQNVTLSCEQNLNHDAMYWYRQDPGQGLRLIYYSQIVNDFQKGDIAEGYSVSREKKESFPLTVTSAQKNPTAFYLCASSITSADSYEQYFGPGTRLTVT.

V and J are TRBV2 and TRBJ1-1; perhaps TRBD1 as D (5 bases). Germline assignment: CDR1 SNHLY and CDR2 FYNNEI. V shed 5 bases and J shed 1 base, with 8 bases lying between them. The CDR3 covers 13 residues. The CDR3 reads CASSPQGNTEAFF. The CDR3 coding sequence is TGTGCCAGCAGTCCTCAGGGGAACACTGAAGCTTTCTTT.